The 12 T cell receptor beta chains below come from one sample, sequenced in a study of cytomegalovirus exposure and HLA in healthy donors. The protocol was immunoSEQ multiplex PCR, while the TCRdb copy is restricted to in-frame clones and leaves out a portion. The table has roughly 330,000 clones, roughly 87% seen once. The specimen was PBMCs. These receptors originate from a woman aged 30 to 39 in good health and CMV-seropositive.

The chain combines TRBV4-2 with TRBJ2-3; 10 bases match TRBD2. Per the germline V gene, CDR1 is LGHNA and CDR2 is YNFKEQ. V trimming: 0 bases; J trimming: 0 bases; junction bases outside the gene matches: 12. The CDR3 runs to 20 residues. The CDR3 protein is CASSQDPRGLAFPSTDTQYF. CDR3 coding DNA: TGTGCCAGCAGCCAAGACCCAAGGGGACTAGCGTTTCCTAGCACAGATACGCAGTATTTT.

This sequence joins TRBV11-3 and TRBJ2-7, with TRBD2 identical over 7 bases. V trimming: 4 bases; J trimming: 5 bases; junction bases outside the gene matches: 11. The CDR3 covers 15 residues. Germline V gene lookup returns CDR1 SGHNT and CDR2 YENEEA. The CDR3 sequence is CASSSKWEGPHEQYF. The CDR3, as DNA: TGTGCCAGCAGCTCCAAGTGGGAGGGCCCTCACGAGCAGTACTTC. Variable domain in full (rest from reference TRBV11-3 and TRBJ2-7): EAGVVQSPRYKIIEKKQPVAFWCNPISGHNTLYWYLQNLGQGPELLIRYENEEAVDDSQLPKDRFSAERLKGVDSTLKIQPAELGDSAVYLCASSSKWEGPHEQYFGPGTRLTVT.

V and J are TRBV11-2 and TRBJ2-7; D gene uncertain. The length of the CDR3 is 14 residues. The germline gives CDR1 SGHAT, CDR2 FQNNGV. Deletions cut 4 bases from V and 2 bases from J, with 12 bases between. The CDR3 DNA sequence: TGTGCCAGCAGCTGGGGATCGGATACCTACGAGCAGTACTTC. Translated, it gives CASSWGSDTYEQYF.

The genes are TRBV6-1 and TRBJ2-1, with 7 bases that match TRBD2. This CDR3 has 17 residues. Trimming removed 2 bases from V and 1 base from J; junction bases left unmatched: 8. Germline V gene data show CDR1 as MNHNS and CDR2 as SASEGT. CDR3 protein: CASSERWASGSYNEQFF. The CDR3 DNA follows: TGTGCCAGCAGTGAACGATGGGCTAGCGGATCCTACAATGAGCAGTTCTTC.

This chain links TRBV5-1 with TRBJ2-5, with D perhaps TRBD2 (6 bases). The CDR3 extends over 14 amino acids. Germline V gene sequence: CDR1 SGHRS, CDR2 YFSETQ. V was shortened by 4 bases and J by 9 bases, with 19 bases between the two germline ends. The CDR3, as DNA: TGCGCCAGCAGCATGGTTAGCGGCTCATGGGCCCAGTACTTC. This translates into CASSMVSGSWAQYF. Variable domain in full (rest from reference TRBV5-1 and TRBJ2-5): KAGVTQTPRYLIKTRGQQVTLSCSPISGHRSVSWYQQTPGQGLQFLFEYFSETQRNKGNFPGRFSGRQFSNSRSEMNVSTLELGDSALYLCASSMVSGSWAQYFGPGTRLLVL.

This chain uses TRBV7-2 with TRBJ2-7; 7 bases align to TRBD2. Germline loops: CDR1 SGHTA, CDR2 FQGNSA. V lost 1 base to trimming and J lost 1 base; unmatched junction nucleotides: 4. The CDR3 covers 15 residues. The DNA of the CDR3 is TGTGCCAGCAGCTTAGGGACTAGTCTGTCCTACGAGCAGTACTTC. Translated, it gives CASSLGTSLSYEQYF.

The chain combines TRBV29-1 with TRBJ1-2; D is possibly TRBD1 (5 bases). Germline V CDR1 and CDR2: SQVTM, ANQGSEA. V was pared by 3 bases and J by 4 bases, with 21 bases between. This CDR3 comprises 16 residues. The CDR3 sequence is CSVDPSGGDIPYGYTF. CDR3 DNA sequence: TGCAGCGTTGACCCCTCGGGGGGGGATATTCCCTATGGCTACACCTTC.

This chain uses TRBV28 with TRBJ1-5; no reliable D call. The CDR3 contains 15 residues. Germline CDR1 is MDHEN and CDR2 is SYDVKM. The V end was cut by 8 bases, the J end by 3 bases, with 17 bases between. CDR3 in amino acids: CASRPRSVNNQPQHF. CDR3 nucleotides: TGTGCCAGCCGACCCCGTTCCGTTAACAATCAGCCCCAGCATTTT.

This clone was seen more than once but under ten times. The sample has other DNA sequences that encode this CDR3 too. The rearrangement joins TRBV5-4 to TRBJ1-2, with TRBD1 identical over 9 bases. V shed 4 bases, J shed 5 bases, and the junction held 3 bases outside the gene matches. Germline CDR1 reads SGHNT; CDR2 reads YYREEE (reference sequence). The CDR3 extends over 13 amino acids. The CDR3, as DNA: TGTGCCAGCAGCCCGACAGGGGGGTATGGCTACACCTTC. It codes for CASSPTGGYGYTF.

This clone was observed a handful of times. CDR3 bases: TGTGCCAGCAGTTTATCGAGCAGGGCAACCTACGAGCAGTACTTC. This sequence encodes CASSLSSRATYEQYF. The chain combines TRBV27 with TRBJ2-7; D might be TRBD1 (5 bases). This CDR3 is 15 amino acids long. Germline CDR1 reads MNHEY; CDR2 reads SMNVEV (reference sequence). Trimming removed 0 bases at V and 2 bases at J, with 11 bases between.

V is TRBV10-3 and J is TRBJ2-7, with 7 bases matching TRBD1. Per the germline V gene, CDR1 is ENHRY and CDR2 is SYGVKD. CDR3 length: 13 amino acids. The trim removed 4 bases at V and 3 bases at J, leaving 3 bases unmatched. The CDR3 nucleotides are TGTGCCATCAGTGGTACAGGGGACTACGAGCAGTACTTC. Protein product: CAISGTGDYEQYF.

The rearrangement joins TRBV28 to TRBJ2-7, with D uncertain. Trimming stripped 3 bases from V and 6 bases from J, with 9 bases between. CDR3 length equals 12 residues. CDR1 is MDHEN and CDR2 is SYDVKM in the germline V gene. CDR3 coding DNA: TGTGCCAGCAGTTTGATCGGTTCCGAGCAGTACTTC. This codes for CASSLIGSEQYF.